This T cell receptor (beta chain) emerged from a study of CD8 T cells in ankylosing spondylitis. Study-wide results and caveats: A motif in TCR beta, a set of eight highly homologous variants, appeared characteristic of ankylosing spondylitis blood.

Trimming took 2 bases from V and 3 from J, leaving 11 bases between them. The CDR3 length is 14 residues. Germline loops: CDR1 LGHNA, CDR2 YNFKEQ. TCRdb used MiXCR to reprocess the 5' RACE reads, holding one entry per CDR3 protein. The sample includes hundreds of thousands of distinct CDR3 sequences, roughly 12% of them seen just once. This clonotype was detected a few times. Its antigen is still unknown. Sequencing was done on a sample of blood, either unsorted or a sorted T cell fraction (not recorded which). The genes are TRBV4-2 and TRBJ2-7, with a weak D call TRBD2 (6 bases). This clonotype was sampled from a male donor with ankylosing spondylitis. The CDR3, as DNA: TGTGCCAGCAGCCAAAAGGGGCGGGACTACGAGCAGTACTTC. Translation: CASSQKGRDYEQYF.